These 17 T cell receptor beta chains came from one sample sequenced in a study of blood T cell repertoires in COVID-19. This table comes from immunoSEQ multiplex PCR, and its TCRdb copy is limited to in-frame clones, with some not included. The sample lists around 240,000 clones; more than 75% were seen once. Input material: PBMCs or T cells enriched from blood (not recorded which). The receptors derive from a woman aged 45 to 65 who had recovered from COVID-19.

This chain uses TRBV6-5 with TRBJ2-7, with a possible D match to TRBD2 (7 bases). Trimming stripped 5 bases from V and 2 bases from J, with 13 bases between. The length of the CDR3 is 14 residues. Germline V gene lookup returns CDR1 MNHEY and CDR2 SVGAGI. In nucleotides, the CDR3 is TGTGCCAGCAGTCAGCCGGGGGGCCCCTACGAGCAGTACTTC. Its protein is CASSQPGGPYEQYF.

This clone was seen only a few times. The V call is TRBV11-2, the J call TRBJ2-2; TRBD2 agrees at 9 bases. Trimming cost V 5 bases and J 3 bases; bases outside gene matches: 4. CDR1 and CDR2 (germline): SGHAT, FQNNGV. The CDR3 consists of 15 residues. CDR3 DNA: TGTGCCAGCAGCCCCCTAGCGGGGCACACCGGGGAGCTGTTTTTT. As protein: CASSPLAGHTGELFF.

This clone came up once. The chain couples TRBV30 to TRBJ1-2; possibly TRBD1 for D (6 bases). Trimming removed 8 bases from V and 0 bases from J, with 19 bases in between. The CDR3 contains 15 residues. Germline V gene lookup returns CDR1 GTSNPN and CDR2 SVGIG (reference sequence). The CDR3 DNA is TGTGCCGGGCGGGCCTGGGGGGGCTCTAACTATGGCTACACCTTC. Translation gives CAGRAWGGSNYGYTF.

The gene calls are TRBV28 and TRBJ1-1, with TRBD1 as a possible D gene (6 bases). V lost 2 bases, J lost 4 bases, and 11 bases lay in between. Germline V lookup: CDR1 MDHEN, CDR2 SYDVKM. CDR3 length equals 14 residues. As DNA, the CDR3 is TGTGCCAGCAGTTTAGGGGGCCGAAGCACTGAAGCTTTCTTT. As protein: CASSLGGRSTEAFF.

The rearrangement links TRBV11-2 to TRBJ2-5; 8 bases match TRBD2. Germline loops: CDR1 SGHAT, CDR2 FQNNGV. This CDR3 has 14 amino acids. The junction had 6 bases not matched to a gene; V was cut back by 6 bases and J by 3 bases. The CDR3 DNA follows: TGTGCCAGCAGGGACACTAGCGGCAAAGAGACCCAGTACTTC. Its protein product is CASRDTSGKETQYF.

The chain is built from TRBV6-2 or TRBV6-3 and TRBJ1-3, with D uncertain. CDR1 MNHEY and CDR2 SVGEGT come from the germline V gene. The V gene lost 5 bases and the J gene lost 0 bases, with 14 bases spanning the gap. The CDR3 consists of 16 residues. The CDR3 bases are TGTGCCAGCAGTCGATACAGCTCGAGCTCTGGAAACACCATATATTTT. Translated: CASSRYSSSSGNTIYF.

The genes are TRBV7-2 and TRBJ1-6, with a possible D match to TRBD1 (5 bases). The CDR3 contains 16 residues. Germline CDR1 reads SGHTA; CDR2 reads FQGNSA. V was trimmed by 4 bases and J by 4 bases, leaving 14 bases between them. The CDR3 reads CASSSGLMEYNSPLHF. CDR3 nucleotides: TGTGCCAGCAGCTCAGGGCTGATGGAATATAATTCACCCCTCCACTTT.

V and J are TRBV6-4 and TRBJ2-4, with TRBD1 matching 7 bases. Germline-derived CDR1 and CDR2 are MRHNA and SNTAGT. The CDR3 is 16 residues long. The J segment lost 9 bases and the V segment lost 6 bases, leaving 17 bases of the junction unmatched. The CDR3 DNA is TGTGCCAGCAGCATCCCGGGACAGACCGGGGTTTGCATTCAGTACTTC. It translates to CASSIPGQTGVCIQYF.

This chain joins TRBV11-3 and TRBJ2-4, with 8 bases matching TRBD1. The ends lost 5 bases at V and 1 base at J; junction bases unmatched: 10. The CDR3 totals 17 residues. CDR1 and CDR2 from the germline V gene are SGHNT and YENEEA. The CDR3 DNA is TGTGCCAGCAGCGAAGAGGCAGGGGGCTTGGCCAAAAACATTCAGTACTTC. As protein: CASSEEAGGLAKNIQYF.

The chain recombines TRBV4-3 with TRBJ2-5; possible D gene TRBD1, 6 bases. The CDR3 has 13 residues. Trimming removed 5 bases from V and 4 bases from J, with 11 bases in between. The germline gives CDR1 LGHNA, CDR2 YSLEER. For the CDR3, the DNA is TGCGCCAGCAGCGGACAGCTGGGAGAGACCCAGTACTTC. Translating gives CASSGQLGETQYF.

In this sample, this clone turned up a few times. The gene calls are TRBV4-1 and TRBJ1-2, with D hard to call. Trimming took off 1 base at V and 3 bases at J, with 12 bases between the two ends. Germline V gene lookup returns CDR1 MGHRA and CDR2 YSYEKL. The CDR3 contains 15 residues. CDR3 residues: CASSQGSGYHYGYTF. In nucleotides, the CDR3 is TGCGCCAGCAGCCAAGGGTCGGGGTATCACTATGGCTACACCTTC.

This rearrangement joins TRBV9 to TRBJ1-3; D gene unclear. CDR3 length: 16 amino acids. V lost 3 bases and J lost 0, with 13 bases in between. Looked up from germline, CDR1 is SGDLS and CDR2 is YYNGEE. CDR3: CASSAWPRGSGNTIYF. The CDR3 DNA sequence: TGTGCCAGCAGCGCGTGGCCCCGCGGCTCTGGAAACACCATATATTTT. The complete variable domain, with remaining parts taken from reference TRBV9 and TRBJ1-3, reads DSGVTQTPKHLITATGQRVTLRCSPRSGDLSVYWYQQSLDQGLQFLIQYYNGEERAKGNILERFSAQQFPDLHSELNLSSLELGDSALYFCASSAWPRGSGNTIYFGEGSWLTVV.

J is TRBJ1-5 and V is TRBV4-1; TRBD1 is a possible D gene (6 bases). The germline V gene encodes CDR1 MGHRA and CDR2 YSYEKL. This CDR3 spans 15 amino acids. V lost 4 bases, J lost 6 bases, and 16 bases lay in between. The CDR3 protein is CASSLGAGASQPQHF. CDR3 DNA sequence: TGCGCCAGCAGCCTGGGGGCAGGAGCGAGTCAGCCCCAGCATTTT.

This chain joins TRBV28 and TRBJ1-2, with 7 bases fitting TRBD1. The germline CDR1 and CDR2 sequences are MDHEN and SYDVKM. The CDR3 contains 13 residues. The ends lost 3 bases at V and 4 bases at J; junction bases unmatched: 2. The CDR3 coding sequence is TGTGCCAGCAGTTTCCAGGGGGGCTATGGCTACACCTTC. Protein product: CASSFQGGYGYTF.

The chain is built from TRBV10-1 and TRBJ1-1; no firm D call. Looked up from germline, CDR1 is WNHNN and CDR2 is SYGVQD (reference sequence). With 0 bases removed from V and 0 bases from J, the gap between germline ends came to 8 bases. This CDR3 is 15 amino acids long. The DNA for the CDR3 is TGCGCCAGCAGTGAGTCGAGGCACCTGAACACTGAAGCTTTCTTT. Amino acid sequence: CASSESRHLNTEAFF.

The V call is TRBV9, the J call TRBJ2-3; the match to TRBD2 covers 9 bases. CDR1 and CDR2 (germline): SGDLS, YYNGEE. The V segment lost 0 bases and the J segment 0 bases; nucleotides outside the gene matches: 5. The CDR3 extends over 17 amino acids. The CDR3 DNA sequence: TGTGCCAGCAGCGTAGCCTCCCTAGCGGGAAGCACAGATACGCAGTATTTT. Protein sequence: CASSVASLAGSTDTQYF.

The gene calls are TRBV6-5 and TRBJ2-7; 9 positions match TRBD1. Germline V gene data show CDR1 as MNHEY and CDR2 as SVGAGI. There are 14 residues in the CDR3. V gave up 4 bases and J gave up 6 bases; unmatched junction bases: 7. The CDR3 bases are TGTGCCAGCAGTTCCGGGACAGGGCCCGGCGAGCAGTACTTC. Its translation is CASSSGTGPGEQYF.